The sample holds many counts of the clone carrying this TCR beta chain. Its cognate antigen is unknown. The sample comes from a study of regulatory T cells in long-lasting Graves disease. The time point is: newly diagnosed GD, antithyroid drugs for less than 3 months. Following extraction of RNA from PBMCs, that RNA was used to make the TCR library. Arm-PCR of CDR3 regions and iRepertoire HTBI primers were used to build TCR beta libraries. A single record per CDR3 protein comes from TCRdb applying MiXCR to the multiplex PCR reads. The sample shows fewer than 550,000 distinct CDR3 sequences, approximately 16% of them seen only once. General observations from the study: Persistent Graves' patients possessed reduced TCR diversity relative to recently diagnosed ones.

This CDR3 has 12 amino acids. Between the trimmed V and J ends, which lost 4 bases and 5 bases, there was a span of 9 bases. These data were also filed under a second study, of T cells in Graves' hyperthyroidism and ophthalmopathy.

Specimen: peripheral blood mononuclear cells (PBMCs), collected at new diagnosis, from a patient treated with antithyroid drugs. The receptor comes from a young woman with Graves disease. The rearrangement joins TRBV12-3 or TRBV12-4 to TRBJ2-7; D gene uncertain. The DNA for the CDR3 is TGTGCCAGCAGTTATCTGGGTCACGAGCAGTACTTC. Protein: CASSYLGHEQYF.